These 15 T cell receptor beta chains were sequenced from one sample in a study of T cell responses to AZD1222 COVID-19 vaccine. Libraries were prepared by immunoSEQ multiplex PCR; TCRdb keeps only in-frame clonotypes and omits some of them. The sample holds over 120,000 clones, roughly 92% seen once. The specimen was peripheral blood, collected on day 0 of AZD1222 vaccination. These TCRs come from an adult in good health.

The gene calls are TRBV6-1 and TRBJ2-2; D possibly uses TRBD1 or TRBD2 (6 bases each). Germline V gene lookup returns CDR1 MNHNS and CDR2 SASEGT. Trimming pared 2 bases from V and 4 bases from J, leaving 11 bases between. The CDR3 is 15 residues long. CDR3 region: CASSELGGPTGELFF. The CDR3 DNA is TGTGCCAGCAGTGAACTAGGGGGGCCCACCGGGGAGCTGTTTTTT.

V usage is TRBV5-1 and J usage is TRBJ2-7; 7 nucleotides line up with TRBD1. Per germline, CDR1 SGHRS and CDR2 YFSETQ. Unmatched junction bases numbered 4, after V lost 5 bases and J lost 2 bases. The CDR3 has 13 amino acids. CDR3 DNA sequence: TGCGCCAGCAGTTGGGACAGAGCCTACGAGCAGTACTTC. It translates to CASSWDRAYEQYF.

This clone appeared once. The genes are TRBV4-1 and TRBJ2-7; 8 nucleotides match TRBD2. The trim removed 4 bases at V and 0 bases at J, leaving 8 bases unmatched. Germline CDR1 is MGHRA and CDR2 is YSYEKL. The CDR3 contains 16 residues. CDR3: CASSRFSGAFSYEQYF. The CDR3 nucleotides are TGCGCCAGCAGCCGCTTTAGCGGGGCCTTCTCCTACGAGCAGTACTTC.

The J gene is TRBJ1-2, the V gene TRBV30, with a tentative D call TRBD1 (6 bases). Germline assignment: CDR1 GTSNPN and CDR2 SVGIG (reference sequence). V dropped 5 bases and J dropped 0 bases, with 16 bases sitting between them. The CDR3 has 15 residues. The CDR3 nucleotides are TGTGCCTGGCGACATCGGGACACCCCTAACTATGGCTACACCTTC. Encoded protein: CAWRHRDTPNYGYTF.

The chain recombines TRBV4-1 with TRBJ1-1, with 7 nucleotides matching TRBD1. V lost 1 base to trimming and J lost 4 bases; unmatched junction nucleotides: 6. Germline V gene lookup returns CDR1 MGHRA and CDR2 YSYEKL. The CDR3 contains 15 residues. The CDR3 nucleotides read TGCGCCAGCAGCCAAGTGGACCGGGACAGCACTGAAGCTTTCTTT. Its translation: CASSQVDRDSTEAFF.

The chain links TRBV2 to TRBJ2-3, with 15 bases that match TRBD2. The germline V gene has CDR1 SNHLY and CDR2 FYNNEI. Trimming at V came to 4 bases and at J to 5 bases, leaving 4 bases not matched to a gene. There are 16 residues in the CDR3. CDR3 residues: CASSGTSGRAGDTQYF. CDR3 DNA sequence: TGTGCCAGCAGTGGGACTAGCGGGAGGGCCGGAGATACGCAGTATTTT. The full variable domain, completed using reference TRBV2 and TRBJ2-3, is EPEVTQTPSHQVTQMGQEVILRCVPISNHLYFYWYRQILGQKVEFLVSFYNNEISEKSEIFDDQFSVERPDGSNFTLKIRSTKLEDSAMYFCASSGTSGRAGDTQYFGPGTRLTVL.

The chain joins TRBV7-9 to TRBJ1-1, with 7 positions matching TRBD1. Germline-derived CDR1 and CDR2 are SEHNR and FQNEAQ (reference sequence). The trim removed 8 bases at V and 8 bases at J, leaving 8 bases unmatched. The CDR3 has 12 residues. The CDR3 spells CASGDTQGEAFF. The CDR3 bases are TGTGCCAGCGGAGATACACAGGGGGAAGCTTTCTTT.

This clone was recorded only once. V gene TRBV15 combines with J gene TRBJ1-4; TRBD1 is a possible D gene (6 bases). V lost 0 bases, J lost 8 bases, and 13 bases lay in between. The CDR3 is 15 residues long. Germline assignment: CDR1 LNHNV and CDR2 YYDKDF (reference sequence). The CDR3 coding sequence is TGTGCCACCAGCAGAGAAAGGACAGTTAGGGAAAAACTGTTTTTT. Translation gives CATSRERTVREKLFF. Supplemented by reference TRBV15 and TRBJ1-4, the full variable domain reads DAMVIQNPRYQVTQFGKPVTLSCSQTLNHNVMYWYQQKSSQAPKLLFHYYDKDFNNEADTPDNFQSRRPNTSFCFLDIRSPGLGDTAMYLCATSRERTVREKLFFGSGTQLSVL.

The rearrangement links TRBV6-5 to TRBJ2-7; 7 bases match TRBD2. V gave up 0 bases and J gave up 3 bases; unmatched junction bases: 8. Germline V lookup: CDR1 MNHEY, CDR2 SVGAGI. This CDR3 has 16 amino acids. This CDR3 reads CASSYSLGGGFYEQYF. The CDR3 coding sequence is TGTGCCAGCAGTTACTCCTTGGGGGGGGGATTCTACGAGCAGTACTTC.

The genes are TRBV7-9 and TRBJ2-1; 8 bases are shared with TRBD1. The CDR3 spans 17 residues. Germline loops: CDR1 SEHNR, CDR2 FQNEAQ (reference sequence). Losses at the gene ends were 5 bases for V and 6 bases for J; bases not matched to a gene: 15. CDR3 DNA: TGTGCCAGCAGCCGCTATTCCGGGACAGGAGTGACCAATGAGCAGTTCTTC. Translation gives CASSRYSGTGVTNEQFF.

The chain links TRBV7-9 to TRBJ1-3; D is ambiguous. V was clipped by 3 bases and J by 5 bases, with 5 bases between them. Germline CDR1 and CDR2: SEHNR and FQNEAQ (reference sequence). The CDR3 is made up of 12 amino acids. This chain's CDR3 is CASSFGRNTIYF. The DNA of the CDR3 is TGTGCCAGCAGCTTCGGGAGAAACACCATATATTTT.

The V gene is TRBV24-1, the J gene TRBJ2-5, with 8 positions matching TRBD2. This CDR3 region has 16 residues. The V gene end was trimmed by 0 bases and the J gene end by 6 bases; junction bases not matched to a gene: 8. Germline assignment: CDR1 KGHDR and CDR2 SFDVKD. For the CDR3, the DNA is TGTGCCACCAGTGATTTGGAAGCGGGAGAACAAAAGACCCAGTACTTC. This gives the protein CATSDLEAGEQKTQYF.

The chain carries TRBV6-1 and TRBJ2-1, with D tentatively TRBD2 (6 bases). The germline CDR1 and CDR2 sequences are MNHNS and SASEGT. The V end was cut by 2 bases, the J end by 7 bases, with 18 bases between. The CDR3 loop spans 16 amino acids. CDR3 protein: CASSEYPEGIRNEQFF. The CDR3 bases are TGTGCCAGCAGTGAATACCCGGAGGGGATCAGGAATGAGCAGTTCTTC.

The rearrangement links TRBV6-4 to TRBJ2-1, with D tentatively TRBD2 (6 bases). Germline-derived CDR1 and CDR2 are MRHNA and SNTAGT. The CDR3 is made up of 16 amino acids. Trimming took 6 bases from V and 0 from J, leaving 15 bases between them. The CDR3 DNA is TGTGCCAGCAGCCCCCGGAGGGCAGTCTCCTACAATGAGCAGTTCTTC. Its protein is CASSPRRAVSYNEQFF.

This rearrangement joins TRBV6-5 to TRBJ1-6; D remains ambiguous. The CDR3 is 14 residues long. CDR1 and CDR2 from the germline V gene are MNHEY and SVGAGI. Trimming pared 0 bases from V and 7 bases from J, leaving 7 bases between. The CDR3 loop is CASSYSTMNSPLHF. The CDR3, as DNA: TGTGCCAGCAGTTACTCGACTATGAATTCACCCCTCCACTTT.